This is a list of T cell receptor beta chains from one sample in a study of lymphopenia after photon versus proton radiotherapy. Profiling relied on immunoSEQ multiplex PCR, and the TCRdb table lists in-frame clones only, not all of them. The table shows tens of thousands of clones, with approximately 86% occurring only once. The sample consisted of peripheral blood, taken from a patient treated with photon-based radiotherapy. The receptors here all came from a man aged 35-49 years with gastric cancer. Both conserved end residues are part of each CDR3.

CDR3aa	v_gene	j_gene
CASSLDRANGNTIYF	TRBV5-4	TRBJ1-3
CASSPPLRSSSYNEQFF	TRBV7-8	TRBJ2-1
CASSLGTGDYTEAFF	TRBV5-1	TRBJ1-1
CASSSTGTYEQYF	TRBV27	TRBJ2-7
CASSLTSAVLF	TRBV7-2	TRBJ1-3
CASRNLEETQYF	TRBV2	TRBJ2-5
CASSIRGGRTDTQYF	TRBV19	TRBJ2-3
CAWSPNSGGIQPQHF	TRBV30	TRBJ1-5
CASSSRVGGSEQYF	TRBV27	TRBJ2-7
CASSLWGNTEAFF	TRBV7-2	TRBJ1-1
CASSFTVSTDTQYF	TRBV7-9	TRBJ2-3
CASSYTSGGPETQYF	TRBV6-5	TRBJ2-5
CASSPAGKEQYF	TRBV9	TRBJ2-7